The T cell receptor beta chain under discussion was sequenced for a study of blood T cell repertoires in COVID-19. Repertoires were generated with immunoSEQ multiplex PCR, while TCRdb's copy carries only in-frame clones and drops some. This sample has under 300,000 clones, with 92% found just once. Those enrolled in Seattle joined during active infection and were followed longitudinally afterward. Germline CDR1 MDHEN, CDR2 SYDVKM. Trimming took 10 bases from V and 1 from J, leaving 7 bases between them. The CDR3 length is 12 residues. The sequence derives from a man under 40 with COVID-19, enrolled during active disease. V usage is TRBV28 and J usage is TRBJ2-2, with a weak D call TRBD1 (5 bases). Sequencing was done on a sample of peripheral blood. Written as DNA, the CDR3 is TGTGCCACCACAGGGAACACCGGGGAGCTGTTTTTT. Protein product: CATTGNTGELFF.